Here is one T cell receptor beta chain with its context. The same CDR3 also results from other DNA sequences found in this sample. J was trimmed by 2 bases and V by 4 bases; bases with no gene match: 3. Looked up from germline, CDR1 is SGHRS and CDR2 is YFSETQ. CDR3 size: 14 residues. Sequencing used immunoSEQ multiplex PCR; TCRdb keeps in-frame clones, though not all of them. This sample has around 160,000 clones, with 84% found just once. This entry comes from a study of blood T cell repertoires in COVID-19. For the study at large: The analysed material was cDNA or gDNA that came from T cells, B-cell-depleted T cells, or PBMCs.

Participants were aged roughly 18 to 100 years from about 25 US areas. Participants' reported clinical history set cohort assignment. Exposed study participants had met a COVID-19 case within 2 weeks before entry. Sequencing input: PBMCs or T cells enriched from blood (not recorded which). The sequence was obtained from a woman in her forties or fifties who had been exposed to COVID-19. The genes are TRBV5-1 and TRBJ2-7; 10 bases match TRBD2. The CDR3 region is CASSGSGGAYEQYF. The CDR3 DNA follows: TGCGCCAGCAGCGGGAGCGGGGGGGCCTACGAGCAGTACTTC. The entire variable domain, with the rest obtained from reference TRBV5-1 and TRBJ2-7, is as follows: KAGVTQTPRYLIKTRGQQVTLSCSPISGHRSVSWYQQTPGQGLQFLFEYFSETQRNKGNFPGRFSGRQFSNSRSEMNVSTLELGDSALYLCASSGSGGAYEQYFGPGTRLTVT.